The 12 T cell receptor beta chains reported below all come from one sample, sequenced in a study of shared clonotypes between healthy human individuals. Sequencing used immunoSEQ multiplex PCR; TCRdb keeps in-frame clones, though not all of them. The sample holds roughly 1 million clones, about 84% seen once. Sequenced: memory CD4+ T cells from PBMCs. Regarding subset: CD45RA-negative fraction. The source of these receptors is a man younger than 30 in good health. Some clones in this sample may be carry-over from other donors' samples.

The V call is TRBV11-2, the J call TRBJ2-7, with TRBD2 matching 9 bases. With V trimmed by 4 bases and J by 4 bases, 11 bases remained unmatched. This CDR3 contains 16 residues. CDR1 SGHAT and CDR2 FQNNGV come from the germline V gene. CDR3 nucleotide sequence: TGTGCCAGCAGCTCCCCGGGGGCGGGAGGGCCATACGAGCAGTACTTC. This translates into CASSSPGAGGPYEQYF.

The V and J genes are TRBV10-3 and TRBJ1-2, with D tentatively TRBD1 (6 bases). Germline-derived CDR1 and CDR2 are ENHRY and SYGVKD. V lost 10 bases to trimming and J lost 8 bases, with 17 bases between them. This CDR3 spans 12 amino acids. CDR3 sequence reads: CATYSGEGGYTF. The CDR3 DNA reads as TGTGCCACCTACTCAGGGGAAGGAGGCTACACCTTC.

This clone has a handful of counts. This specimen includes other DNA sequences encoding the same CDR3. V gene TRBV28 combines with J gene TRBJ2-2; D unresolved. CDR1 MDHEN and CDR2 SYDVKM come from the germline V gene. The CDR3 has 12 residues. Deletions cut 5 bases from V and 3 bases from J, with 4 bases between. CDR3 coding DNA: TGTGCCAGCAGTCCTTACACCGGGGAGCTGTTTTTT. The encoded protein is CASSPYTGELFF.

CDR3 amino acids: CASSSWLGTGELFF. CDR3 nucleotide sequence: TGTGCCAGCAGCTCTTGGTTGGGGACCGGGGAGCTGTTTTTT. The chain recombines TRBV7-8 with TRBJ2-2; no definite D call. The CDR3 extends over 14 amino acids. Germline lookup yields CDR1 SGHVS and CDR2 FQNEAQ. The V gene lost 4 bases and the J gene lost 5 bases, with 11 bases spanning the gap.

This chain joins TRBV7-8 and TRBJ2-5; D uncertain. This CDR3 has 11 amino acids. Germline assignment: CDR1 SGHVS and CDR2 FQNEAQ. V was cut by 7 bases and J by 7 bases, with 10 bases left in between. The CDR3 nucleotides are TGTGCCAGCAAGAACGACGGGACCCAGTACTTC. Residues: CASKNDGTQYF.

V is TRBV28 and J is TRBJ1-1; TRBD1 agrees at 7 bases. Germline V gene lookup returns CDR1 MDHEN and CDR2 SYDVKM. V dropped 3 bases and J dropped 11; count of bases not matched to a gene: 3. The CDR3 has 11 amino acids. DNA for the CDR3: TGTGCCAGCAGTTTGGCAGGGGGGGCTTTCTTT. Translated, it gives CASSLAGGAFF.

J is TRBJ1-4 and V is TRBV7-8, with TRBD1 as a possible D gene (6 bases). The CDR3 contains 15 residues. The V end was cut by 5 bases, the J end by 13 bases, with 23 bases between. Germline assignment: CDR1 SGHVS and CDR2 FQNEAQ. Here the CDR3 DNA reads TGTGCCAGCAGCCCCCGGAGGGGGACGGCGGAGGTACTGTTTTTT. This sequence encodes CASSPRRGTAEVLFF.

This clone is a singleton in its sample. V and J are TRBV14 and TRBJ2-7; TRBD1 matches at 7 bases. The CDR3 is 14 amino acids. Trimming removed 1 base from V and 6 bases from J; junction bases left unmatched: 6. The germline CDR1 and CDR2 sequences are SGHDN and FVKESK. In DNA, the CDR3 is TGTGCCAGCAGCCAAGCTGACAGGGCCGCCGAGCAGTACTTC. Its translation: CASSQADRAAEQYF.

This clone was seen ten or more times. The identical CDR3 is also encoded by other nucleotide sequences in the sample. The rearrangement joins TRBV6-5 to TRBJ1-2; maybe TRBD1 (6 bases). Germline assignment: CDR1 MNHEY and CDR2 SVGAGI. V lost 8 bases to trimming and J lost 0 bases, with 10 bases between them. This CDR3 contains 13 residues. The CDR3 here is CASRTDSNYGYTF. The CDR3 region has the DNA TGTGCCAGCCGGACAGATTCTAACTATGGCTACACCTTC.

This sequence joins TRBV6-1 and TRBJ1-5; D is possibly TRBD1 (5 bases). CDR1 MNHNS and CDR2 SASEGT come from the germline V gene. The CDR3 spans 12 residues. Trimming pared 6 bases from V and 4 bases from J, leaving 7 bases between. The CDR3 DNA reads as TGTGCCAGCAGGGGGCTTAATCAGCCCCAGCATTTT. The encoded protein is CASRGLNQPQHF.

This chain uses TRBV6-6 with TRBJ2-7; a weak D match, TRBD1 (5 bases). CDR3 size: 13 residues. V was trimmed by 4 bases and J by 9 bases, leaving 16 bases between them. From germline, CDR1 is MNHNY and CDR2 SVGAGI (reference sequence). The CDR3 here is CASSSGSGLGQYF. The CDR3 region has the DNA TGTGCCAGCAGTTCAGGGTCCGGGTTGGGGCAGTACTTC.

As regards this clone: This likely traces to a read error, being one base from a far larger clone. The chain carries TRBV7-8 and TRBJ1-2, with a possible D match to TRBD1 (5 bases). Germline lookup yields CDR1 SGHVS and CDR2 FQNEAQ. This CDR3 spans 14 amino acids. Trimming cost V 8 bases and J 3 bases, with 16 bases left between them. CDR3 loop: CASGPARAYYGYTF. CDR3 bases: TGTGCCAGCGGCCCTGCCAGGGCCTACTATGGCTACACCTTC.